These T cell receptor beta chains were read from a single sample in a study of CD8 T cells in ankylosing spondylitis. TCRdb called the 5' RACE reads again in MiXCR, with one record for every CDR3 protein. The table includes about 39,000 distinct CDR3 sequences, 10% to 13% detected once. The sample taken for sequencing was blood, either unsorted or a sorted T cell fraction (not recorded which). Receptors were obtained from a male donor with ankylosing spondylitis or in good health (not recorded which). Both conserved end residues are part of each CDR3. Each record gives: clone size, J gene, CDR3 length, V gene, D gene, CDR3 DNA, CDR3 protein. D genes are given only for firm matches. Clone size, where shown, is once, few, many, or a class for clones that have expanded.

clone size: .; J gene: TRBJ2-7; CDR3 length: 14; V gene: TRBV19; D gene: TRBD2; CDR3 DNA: TGTGCCAGTAGTAGTGTGGGGAGGGCCTACGAGCAGTACTTC; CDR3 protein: CASSSVGRAYEQYF
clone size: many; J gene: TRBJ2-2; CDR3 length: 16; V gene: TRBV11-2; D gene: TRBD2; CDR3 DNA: TGTGCCAGCAGCCGAGCGGGACGGGTGAACACCGGGGAGCTGTTTTTT; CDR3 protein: CASSRAGRVNTGELFF
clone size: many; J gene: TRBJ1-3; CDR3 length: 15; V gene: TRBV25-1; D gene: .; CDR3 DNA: TGTGCCAGCAGTGACCACAGGGCCTCTGGAAACACCATATATTTT; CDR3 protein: CASSDHRASGNTIYF
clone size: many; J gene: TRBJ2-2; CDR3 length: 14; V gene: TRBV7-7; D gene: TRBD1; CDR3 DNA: TGTGCTAGCAGCCCGACAGGGGTCACCGGGGAGCTGTTTTTT; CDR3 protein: CASSPTGVTGELFF
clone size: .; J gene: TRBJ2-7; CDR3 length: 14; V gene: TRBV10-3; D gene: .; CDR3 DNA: TGTGCCATCTCGGCAGAAATAAGGTCCTACGAGCAGTACTTC; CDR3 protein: CAISAEIRSYEQYF
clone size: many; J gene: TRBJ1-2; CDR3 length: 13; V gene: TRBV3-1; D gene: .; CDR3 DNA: TGTGCCAGCAGCCCTAGAGCAGGGAGAGGCTACACCTTC; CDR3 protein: CASSPRAGRGYTF
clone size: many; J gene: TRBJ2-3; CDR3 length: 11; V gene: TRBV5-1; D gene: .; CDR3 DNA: TGCGCCAGCAGCTCGGGCGATACGCAGTATTTT; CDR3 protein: CASSSGDTQYF
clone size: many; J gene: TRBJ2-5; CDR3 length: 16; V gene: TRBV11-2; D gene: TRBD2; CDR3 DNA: TGTGCCAGCAGCTTTGAGGGAGCGGGAGCTGTGGAGACCCAGTACTTC; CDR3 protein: CASSFEGAGAVETQYF
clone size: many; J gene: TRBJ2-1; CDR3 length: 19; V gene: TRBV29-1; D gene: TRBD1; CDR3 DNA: TGCAGCGTTGAAGGGACTCAAACAGGGGGCGCGGGGTATTTCAATGAGCAGTTCTTC; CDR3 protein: CSVEGTQTGGAGYFNEQFF
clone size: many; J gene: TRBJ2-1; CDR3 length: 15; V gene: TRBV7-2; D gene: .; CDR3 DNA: TGTGCCAGCAGCTTAGTGGTACATTCCCCGGGGGAGCAGTTCTTC; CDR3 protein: CASSLVVHSPGEQFF
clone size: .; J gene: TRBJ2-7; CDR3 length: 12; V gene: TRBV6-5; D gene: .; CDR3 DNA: TGTGCCAGCAGCAATGTAGAGGACGAGCAGTACTTC; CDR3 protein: CASSNVEDEQYF
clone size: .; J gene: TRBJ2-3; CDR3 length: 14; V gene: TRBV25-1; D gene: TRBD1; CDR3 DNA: TGTGCCATGACCGGGGACAGGGTCACAGATACGCAGTATTTT; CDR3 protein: CAMTGDRVTDTQYF
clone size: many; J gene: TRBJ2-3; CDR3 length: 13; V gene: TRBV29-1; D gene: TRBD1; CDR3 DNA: TGCAGCGTTGCCGGGACAGGGCCAGATACGCAGTATTTT; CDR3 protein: CSVAGTGPDTQYF
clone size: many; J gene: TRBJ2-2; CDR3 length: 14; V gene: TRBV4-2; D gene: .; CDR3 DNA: TGTGCCAGCGCTACCACAGGGAACACCGGGGAGCTGTTTTTT; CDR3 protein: CASATTGNTGELFF
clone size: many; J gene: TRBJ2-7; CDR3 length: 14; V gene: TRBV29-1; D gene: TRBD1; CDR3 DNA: TGCAGCGTAGATACTCAGGGGGCGCAGAACGAGCAGTACTTC; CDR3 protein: CSVDTQGAQNEQYF
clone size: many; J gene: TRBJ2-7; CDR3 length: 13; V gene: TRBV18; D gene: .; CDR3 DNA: TGTGCCAGCTCAACCCTAGGGGCTGGAGAGCAGTACTTC; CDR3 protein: CASSTLGAGEQYF
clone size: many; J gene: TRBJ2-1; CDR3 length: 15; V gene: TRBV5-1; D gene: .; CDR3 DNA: TGCGCCAGCAGCTTGGTGTTGGGGGTGGGGAATGAGCAGTTCTTC; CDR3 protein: CASSLVLGVGNEQFF
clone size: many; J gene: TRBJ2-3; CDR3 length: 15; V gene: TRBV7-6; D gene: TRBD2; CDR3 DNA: TGTGCCAGCAGCTTCGGACTAGCGGTTATAGATACGCAGTATTTT; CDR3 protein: CASSFGLAVIDTQYF
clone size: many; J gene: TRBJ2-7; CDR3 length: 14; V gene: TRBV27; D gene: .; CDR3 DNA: TGTGCCAGCAGCCCAAACAGGGATACCTACGAGCAGTACTTC; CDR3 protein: CASSPNRDTYEQYF
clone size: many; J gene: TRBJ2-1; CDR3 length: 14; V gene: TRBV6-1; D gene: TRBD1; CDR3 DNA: TGTGCCAGCAGTAAGGACAGGGCTTACAATGAGCAGTTCTTC; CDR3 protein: CASSKDRAYNEQFF
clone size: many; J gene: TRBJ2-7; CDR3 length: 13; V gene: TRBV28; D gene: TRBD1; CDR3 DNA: TGTGCCACTTCGGACAGGGGGACCTACGAGCAGTACTTC; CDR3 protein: CATSDRGTYEQYF